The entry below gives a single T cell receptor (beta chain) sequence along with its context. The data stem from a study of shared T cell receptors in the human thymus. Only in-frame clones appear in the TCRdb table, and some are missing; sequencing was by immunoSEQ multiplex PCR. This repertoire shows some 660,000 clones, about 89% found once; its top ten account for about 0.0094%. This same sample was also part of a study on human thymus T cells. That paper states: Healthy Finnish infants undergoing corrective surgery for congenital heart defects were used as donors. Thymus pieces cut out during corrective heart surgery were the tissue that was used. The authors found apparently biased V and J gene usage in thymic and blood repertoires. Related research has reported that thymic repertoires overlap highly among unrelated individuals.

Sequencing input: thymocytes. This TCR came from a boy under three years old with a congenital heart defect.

In nucleotides, the CDR3 is TGTGCCAGCAGCTGGACCGGGGGACAGGGGAGGGATGAGCAGTACTTC. It is translated as CASSWTGGQGRDEQYF. The genes are TRBV7-9 and TRBJ2-7, with 10 bases that match TRBD1. The CDR3 runs to 16 residues. Germline CDR1 and CDR2: SEHNR and FQNEAQ (reference sequence). J gave up 7 bases and V 4 bases, and 13 bases lay outside the gene matches.